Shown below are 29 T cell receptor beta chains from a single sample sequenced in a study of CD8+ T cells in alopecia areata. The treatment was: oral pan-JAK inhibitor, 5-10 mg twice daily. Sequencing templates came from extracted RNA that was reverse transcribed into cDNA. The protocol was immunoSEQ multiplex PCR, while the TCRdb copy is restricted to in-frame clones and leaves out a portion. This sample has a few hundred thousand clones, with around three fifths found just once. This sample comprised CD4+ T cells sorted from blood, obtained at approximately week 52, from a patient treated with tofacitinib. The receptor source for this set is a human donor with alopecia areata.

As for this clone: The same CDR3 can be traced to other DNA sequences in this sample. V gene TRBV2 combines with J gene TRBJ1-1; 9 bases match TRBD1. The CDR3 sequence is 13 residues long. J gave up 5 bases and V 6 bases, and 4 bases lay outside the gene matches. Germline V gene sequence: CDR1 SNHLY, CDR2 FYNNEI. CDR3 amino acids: CASSDRGRTEAFF. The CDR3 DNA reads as TGTGCCAGCAGCGACAGGGGGAGAACTGAAGCTTTCTTT.

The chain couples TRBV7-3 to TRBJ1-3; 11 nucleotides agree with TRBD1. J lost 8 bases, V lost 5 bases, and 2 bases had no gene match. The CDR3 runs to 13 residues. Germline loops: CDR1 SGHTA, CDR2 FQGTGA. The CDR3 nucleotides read TGTGCCAGCAGCGCGGGACAGGGGGACACCATATATTTT. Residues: CASSAGQGDTIYF.

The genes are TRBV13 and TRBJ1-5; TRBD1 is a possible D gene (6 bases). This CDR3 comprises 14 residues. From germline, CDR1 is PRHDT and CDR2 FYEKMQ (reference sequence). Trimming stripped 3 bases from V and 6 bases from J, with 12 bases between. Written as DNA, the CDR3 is TGTGCCAGCAGCTTTACAGGGAACGCTCAGCCCCAGCATTTT. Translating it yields CASSFTGNAQPQHF.

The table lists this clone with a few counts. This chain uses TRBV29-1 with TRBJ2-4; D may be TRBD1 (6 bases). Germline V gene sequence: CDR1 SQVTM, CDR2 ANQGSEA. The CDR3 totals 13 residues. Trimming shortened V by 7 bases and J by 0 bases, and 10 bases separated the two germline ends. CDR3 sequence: CSAQGLAKNIQYF. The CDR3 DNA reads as TGCAGCGCACAGGGTTTAGCCAAAAACATTCAGTACTTC.

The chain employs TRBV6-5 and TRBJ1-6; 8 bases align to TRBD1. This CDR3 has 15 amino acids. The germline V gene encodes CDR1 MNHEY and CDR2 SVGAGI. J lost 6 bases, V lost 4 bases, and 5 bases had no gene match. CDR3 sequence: CASSSAGQVNSPLHF. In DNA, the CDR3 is TGTGCCAGCAGTTCGGCGGGACAGGTTAATTCACCCCTCCACTTT.

The CDR3 sequence: CSVGVSTKNIQYF. The CDR3 bases are TGCAGCGTTGGGGTTTCAACCAAAAACATTCAGTACTTC. The V gene is TRBV29-1, the J gene TRBJ2-4; D is unresolved. Germline assignment: CDR1 SQVTM and CDR2 ANQGSEA. V lost 4 bases and J lost 2, with 9 bases in between. The CDR3 totals 13 residues.

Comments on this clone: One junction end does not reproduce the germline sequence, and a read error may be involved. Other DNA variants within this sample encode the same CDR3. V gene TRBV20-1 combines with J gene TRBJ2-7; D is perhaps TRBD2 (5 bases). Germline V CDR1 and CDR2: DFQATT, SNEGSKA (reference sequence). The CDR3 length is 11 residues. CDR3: CSARGSYEQYF. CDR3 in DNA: TGCAGTGCAAGAGGGAGCTACGAGCAGTACTTC.

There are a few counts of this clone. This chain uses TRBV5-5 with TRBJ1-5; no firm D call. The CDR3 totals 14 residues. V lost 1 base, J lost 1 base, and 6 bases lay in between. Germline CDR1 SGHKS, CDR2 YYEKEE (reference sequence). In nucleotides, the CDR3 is TGTGCCAGCAGCTTGTGGGGAAGCAATCAGCCCCAGCATTTT. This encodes CASSLWGSNQPQHF.

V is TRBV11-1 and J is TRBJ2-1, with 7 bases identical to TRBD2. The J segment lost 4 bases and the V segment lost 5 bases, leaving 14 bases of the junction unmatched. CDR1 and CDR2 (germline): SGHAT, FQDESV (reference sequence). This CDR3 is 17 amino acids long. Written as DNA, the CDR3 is TGTGCCAGCAGCAACCTCGGTGGAGCGGGGCCGTACAATGAGCAGTTCTTC. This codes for CASSNLGGAGPYNEQFF.

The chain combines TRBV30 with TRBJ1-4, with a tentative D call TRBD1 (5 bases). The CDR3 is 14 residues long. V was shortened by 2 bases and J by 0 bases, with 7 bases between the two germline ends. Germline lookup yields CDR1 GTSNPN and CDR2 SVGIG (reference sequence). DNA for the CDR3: TGTGCCTGGAGTCAGGGTGCAACTAATGAAAAACTGTTTTTT. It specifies CAWSQGATNEKLFF.

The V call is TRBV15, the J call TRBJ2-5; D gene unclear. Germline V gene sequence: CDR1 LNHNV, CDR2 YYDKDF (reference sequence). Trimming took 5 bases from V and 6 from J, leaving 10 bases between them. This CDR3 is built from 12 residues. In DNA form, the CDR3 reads TGTGCCACCAGCCCCGTCAGGCAGACCCAGTACTTC. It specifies CATSPVRQTQYF.

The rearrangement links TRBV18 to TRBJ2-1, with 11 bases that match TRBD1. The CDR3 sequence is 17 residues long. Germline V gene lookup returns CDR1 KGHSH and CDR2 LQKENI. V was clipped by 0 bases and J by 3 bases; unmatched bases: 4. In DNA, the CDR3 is TGTGCCAGCTCACCACCAGTAGGGACAGGGGGCTACAATGAGCAGTTCTTC. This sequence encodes CASSPPVGTGGYNEQFF. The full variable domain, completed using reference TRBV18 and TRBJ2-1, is NAGVMQNPRHLVRRRGQEARLRCSPMKGHSHVYWYRQLPEEGLKFMVYLQKENIIDESGMPKERFSAEFPKEGPSILRIQQVVRGDSAAYFCASSPPVGTGGYNEQFFGPGTRLTVL.

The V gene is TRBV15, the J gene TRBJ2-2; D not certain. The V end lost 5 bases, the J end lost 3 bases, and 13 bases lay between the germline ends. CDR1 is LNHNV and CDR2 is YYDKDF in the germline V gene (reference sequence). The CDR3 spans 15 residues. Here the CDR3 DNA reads TGTGCCACCAGCCGAGTCCCAGTCGACACCGGGGAGCTGTTTTTT. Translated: CATSRVPVDTGELFF.

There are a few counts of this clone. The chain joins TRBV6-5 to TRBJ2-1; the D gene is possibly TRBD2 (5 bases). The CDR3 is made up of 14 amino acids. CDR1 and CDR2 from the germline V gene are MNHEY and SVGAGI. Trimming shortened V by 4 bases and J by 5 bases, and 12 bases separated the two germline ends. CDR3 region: CASSLGLRNNEQFF. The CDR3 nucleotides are TGTGCCAGCAGTTTAGGACTTCGGAACAATGAGCAGTTCTTC.

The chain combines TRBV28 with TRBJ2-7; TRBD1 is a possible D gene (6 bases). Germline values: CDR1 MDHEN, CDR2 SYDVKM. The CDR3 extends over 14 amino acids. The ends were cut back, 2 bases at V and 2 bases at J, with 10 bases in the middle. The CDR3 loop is CASSLMDRAYEQYF. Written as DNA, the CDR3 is TGTGCCAGCAGTTTAATGGACAGAGCCTACGAGCAGTACTTC.

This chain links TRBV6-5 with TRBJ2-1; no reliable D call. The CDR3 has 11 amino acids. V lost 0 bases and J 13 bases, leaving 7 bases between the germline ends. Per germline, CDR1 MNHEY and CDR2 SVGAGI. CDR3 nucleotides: TGTGCCAGCAGTTACTCAGGCGATCAGTTCTTC. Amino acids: CASSYSGDQFF.

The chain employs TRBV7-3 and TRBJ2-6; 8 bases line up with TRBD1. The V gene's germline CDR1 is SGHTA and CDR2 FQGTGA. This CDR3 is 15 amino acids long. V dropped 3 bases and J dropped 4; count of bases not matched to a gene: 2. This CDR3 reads CASSLTGVGANVLTF. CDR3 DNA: TGTGCCAGCAGCTTGACAGGGGTCGGGGCCAACGTCCTGACTTTC.

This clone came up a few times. In DNA, the CDR3 is TGTGCCTGCCAGGGACAGGGGCGACAGCCCCAGCATTTT. This encodes CACQGQGRQPQHF. The rearrangement links TRBV30 to TRBJ1-5; 10 bases map to TRBD1. Germline V gives CDR1 GTSNPN, CDR2 SVGIG (reference sequence). This CDR3 comprises 13 residues. Trimming cost V 6 bases and J 7 bases; bases outside gene matches: 6.

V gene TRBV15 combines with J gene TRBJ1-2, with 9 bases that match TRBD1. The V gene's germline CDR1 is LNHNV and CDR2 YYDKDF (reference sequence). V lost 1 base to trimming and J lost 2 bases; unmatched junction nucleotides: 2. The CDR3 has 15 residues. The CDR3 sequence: CATSRAGTGNYGYTF. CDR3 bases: TGTGCCACCAGCAGAGCCGGGACAGGGAACTATGGCTACACCTTC.

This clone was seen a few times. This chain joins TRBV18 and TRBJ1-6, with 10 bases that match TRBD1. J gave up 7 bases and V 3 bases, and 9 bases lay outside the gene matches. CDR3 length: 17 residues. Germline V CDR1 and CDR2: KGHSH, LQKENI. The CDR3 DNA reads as TGTGCCAGCTCACCGTTCCCACCGGGACAGGGGAATTCACCCCTCCACTTT. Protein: CASSPFPPGQGNSPLHF. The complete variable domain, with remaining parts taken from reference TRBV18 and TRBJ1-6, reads NAGVMQNPRHLVRRRGQEARLRCSPMKGHSHVYWYRQLPEEGLKFMVYLQKENIIDESGMPKERFSAEFPKEGPSILRIQQVVRGDSAAYFCASSPFPPGQGNSPLHFGNGTRLTVT.

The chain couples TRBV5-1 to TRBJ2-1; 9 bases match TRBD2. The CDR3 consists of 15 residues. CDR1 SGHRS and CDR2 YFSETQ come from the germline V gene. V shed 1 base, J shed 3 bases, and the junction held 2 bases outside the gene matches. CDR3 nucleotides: TGCGCCAGCAGCTTGACACTAGCGGGCTACAATGAGCAGTTCTTC. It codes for CASSLTLAGYNEQFF. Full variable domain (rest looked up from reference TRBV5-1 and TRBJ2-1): KAGVTQTPRYLIKTRGQQVTLSCSPISGHRSVSWYQQTPGQGLQFLFEYFSETQRNKGNFPGRFSGRQFSNSRSEMNVSTLELGDSALYLCASSLTLAGYNEQFFGPGTRLTVL.

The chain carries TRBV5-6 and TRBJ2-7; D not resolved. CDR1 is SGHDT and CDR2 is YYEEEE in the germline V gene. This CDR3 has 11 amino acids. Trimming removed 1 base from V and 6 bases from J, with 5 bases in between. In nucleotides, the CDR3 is TGTGCCAGCAGCTTGTTGGGCGAGCAGTACTTC. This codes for CASSLLGEQYF. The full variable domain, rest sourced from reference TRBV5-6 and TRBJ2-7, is DAGVTQSPTHLIKTRGQQVTLRCSPKSGHDTVSWYQQALGQGPQFIFQYYEEEERQRGNFPDRFSGHQFPNYSSELNVNALLLGDSALYLCASSLLGEQYFGPGTRLTVT.

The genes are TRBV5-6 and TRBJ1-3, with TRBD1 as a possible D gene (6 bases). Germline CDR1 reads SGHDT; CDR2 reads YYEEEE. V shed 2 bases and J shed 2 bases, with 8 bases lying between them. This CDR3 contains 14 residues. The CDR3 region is CASSLQGAGNTIYF. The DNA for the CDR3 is TGTGCCAGCAGCTTACAGGGAGCTGGAAACACCATATATTTT.

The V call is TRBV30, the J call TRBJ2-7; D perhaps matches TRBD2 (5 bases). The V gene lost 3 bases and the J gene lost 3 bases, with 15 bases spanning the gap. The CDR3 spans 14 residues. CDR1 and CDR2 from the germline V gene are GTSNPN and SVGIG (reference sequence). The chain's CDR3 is CAWRREGSGYEQYF. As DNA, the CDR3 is TGTGCCTGGAGGAGGGAAGGTTCGGGCTACGAGCAGTACTTC.

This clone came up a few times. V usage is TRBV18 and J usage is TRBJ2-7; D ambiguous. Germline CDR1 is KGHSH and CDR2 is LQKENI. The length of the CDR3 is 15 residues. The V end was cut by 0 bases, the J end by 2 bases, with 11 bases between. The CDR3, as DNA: TGTGCCAGCTCACCACCCGCCAGGAGAGCCTACGAGCAGTACTTC. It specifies CASSPPARRAYEQYF.

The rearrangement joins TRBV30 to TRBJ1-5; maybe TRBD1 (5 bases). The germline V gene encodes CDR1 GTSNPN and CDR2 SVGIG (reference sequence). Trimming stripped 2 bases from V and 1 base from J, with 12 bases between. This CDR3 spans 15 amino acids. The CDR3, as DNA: TGTGCCTGGAGTTATTCAGGGAAGAGCAATCAGCCCCAGCATTTT. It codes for CAWSYSGKSNQPQHF.

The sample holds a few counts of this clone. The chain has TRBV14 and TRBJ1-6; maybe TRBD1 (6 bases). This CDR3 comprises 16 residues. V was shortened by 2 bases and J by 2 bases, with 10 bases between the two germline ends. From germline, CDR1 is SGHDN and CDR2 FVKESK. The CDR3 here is CASSQQGKAYNSPLHF. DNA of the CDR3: TGTGCCAGCAGCCAACAGGGGAAGGCCTATAATTCACCCCTCCACTTT.

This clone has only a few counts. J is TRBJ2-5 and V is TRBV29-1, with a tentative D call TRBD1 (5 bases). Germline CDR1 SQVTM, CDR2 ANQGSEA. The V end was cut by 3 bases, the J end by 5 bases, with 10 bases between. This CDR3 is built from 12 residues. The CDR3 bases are TGCAGCGTTGAGCAGGGATGGGAGACCCAGTACTTC. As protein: CSVEQGWETQYF.

The CDR3 is CASSTGERSVQYF. CDR3 in DNA: TGTGCCAGCAGCACGGGGGAAAGGAGCGTCCAGTACTTC. J is TRBJ2-5 and V is TRBV5-4, with D possibly TRBD2 on 6 matching bases. V was clipped by 4 bases and J by 10 bases, with 17 bases between them. Germline V gives CDR1 SGHNT, CDR2 YYREEE (reference sequence). This CDR3 comprises 13 residues.